This is a list of T cell receptor beta chains from one sample in a study of shared clonotypes between healthy human individuals. Clones were sequenced by immunoSEQ multiplex PCR, and TCRdb holds only the in-frame ones, with some missing. The table lists around 2,100,000 clones, around 96% of them singletons, with around 1.2% in the top ten. The sequencing sample was made of naive CD8+ T cells sorted from blood. All receptors derive from a man aged 18 to 30 in good health. Both conserved end residues are part of each CDR3. A D gene is named only where the DNA matches it firmly. Expanded clones are given a class, and other clones once, few, many or no size at all.

D gene: NA
J gene: TRBJ2-1
clone size: NA
V gene: TRBV27
CDR3 protein: CASSLSAGHEQFF
CDR3 DNA: TGTGCCAGCAGTTTATCGGCAGGCCATGAGCAGTTCTTC

D gene: NA
J gene: TRBJ2-7
clone size: NA
V gene: TRBV28
CDR3 protein: CASTQRPQAYEQYF
CDR3 DNA: TGTGCCAGCACCCAACGCCCGCAAGCCTACGAGCAGTACTTC

D gene: NA
J gene: TRBJ2-7
clone size: NA
V gene: TRBV29-1
CDR3 protein: CSVEDGLHYEQYF
CDR3 DNA: TGCAGCGTTGAAGATGGGCTGCACTACGAGCAGTACTTC

D gene: TRBD1
J gene: TRBJ1-1
clone size: NA
V gene: TRBV19
CDR3 protein: CASSMGTGGAGTEAFF
CDR3 DNA: TGTGCCAGTAGTATGGGGACAGGGGGCGCGGGGACTGAAGCTTTCTTT

D gene: TRBD1
J gene: TRBJ2-1
clone size: NA
V gene: TRBV5-1
CDR3 protein: CASSSTGTANYNEQFF
CDR3 DNA: TGCGCCAGCTCTTCAACGGGGACAGCGAACTACAATGAGCAGTTCTTC

D gene: NA
J gene: TRBJ2-7
clone size: NA
V gene: TRBV29-1
CDR3 protein: CSVEETGDYEQYF
CDR3 DNA: TGCAGCGTTGAAGAGACAGGAGATTACGAGCAGTACTTC

D gene: NA
J gene: TRBJ1-2
clone size: NA
V gene: TRBV6-5
CDR3 protein: CASSYMSGANYGYTF
CDR3 DNA: TGTGCCAGCAGTTACATGTCGGGAGCTAACTATGGCTACACCTTC

D gene: NA
J gene: TRBJ1-2
clone size: NA
V gene: TRBV29-1
CDR3 protein: CSVEDWGAPNYGYTF
CDR3 DNA: TGCAGCGTTGAAGATTGGGGGGCACCCAACTATGGCTACACCTTC

D gene: NA
J gene: TRBJ2-7
clone size: NA
V gene: TRBV19
CDR3 protein: CASSIEAASYEQYF
CDR3 DNA: TGTGCCAGTAGTATAGAGGCGGCCTCCTACGAGCAGTACTTC

D gene: NA
J gene: TRBJ2-7
clone size: NA
V gene: TRBV11-2
CDR3 protein: CASSFGERQYF
CDR3 DNA: TGTGCCAGCAGCTTTGGGGAGAGGCAGTACTTC

D gene: TRBD1
J gene: TRBJ1-2
clone size: NA
V gene: TRBV2
CDR3 protein: CASSEAHRGLDYGYTF
CDR3 DNA: TGTGCCAGCAGTGAAGCCCACAGGGGTCTAGACTATGGCTACACCTTC

D gene: NA
J gene: TRBJ1-1
clone size: NA
V gene: TRBV7-7
CDR3 protein: CASSLFVGGDTEAFF
CDR3 DNA: TGTGCTAGCAGCTTATTCGTAGGGGGGGACACTGAAGCTTTCTTT

D gene: TRBD1
J gene: TRBJ1-2
clone size: once
V gene: TRBV28
CDR3 protein: CASSFGTGNYGYTF
CDR3 DNA: TGTGCCAGCAGTTTCGGGACAGGGAACTATGGCTACACCTTC

D gene: NA
J gene: TRBJ1-1
clone size: NA
V gene: TRBV27
CDR3 protein: CASSLSNMNTEAFF
CDR3 DNA: TGTGCCAGCAGTTTATCGAACATGAACACTGAAGCTTTCTTT

D gene: NA
J gene: TRBJ1-1
clone size: few
V gene: TRBV30
CDR3 protein: CAWSVDSFMNTEAFF
CDR3 DNA: TGTGCCTGGAGTGTAGACAGTTTTATGAACACTGAAGCTTTCTTT

D gene: TRBD1
J gene: TRBJ2-7
clone size: NA
V gene: TRBV5-6
CDR3 protein: CASSSSGQNVEQYF
CDR3 DNA: TGTGCCAGCAGCTCTTCGGGACAGAACGTTGAGCAGTACTTC

D gene: TRBD1
J gene: TRBJ2-7
clone size: NA
V gene: TRBV27
CDR3 protein: CASSLSAGTGLAYEQYF
CDR3 DNA: TGTGCCAGCAGTTTATCGGCCGGGACAGGGTTGGCTTACGAGCAGTACTTC

D gene: NA
J gene: TRBJ2-3
clone size: NA
V gene: TRBV6-9
CDR3 protein: CASSYSAGPLSTDTQYF
CDR3 DNA: TGTGCCAGCAGTTATTCCGCGGGGCCTCTGTCCACAGATACGCAGTATTTT

D gene: NA
J gene: TRBJ1-5
clone size: NA
V gene: TRBV9
CDR3 protein: CASSPAADLRPQHF
CDR3 DNA: TGTGCCAGCAGCCCCGCGGCGGATTTACGGCCCCAGCATTTT

D gene: TRBD2
J gene: TRBJ2-1
clone size: NA
V gene: TRBV15
CDR3 protein: CATSREDSGGVYNEQFF
CDR3 DNA: TGTGCCACCAGCAGAGAAGATAGCGGGGGTGTCTACAATGAGCAGTTCTTC

D gene: TRBD2
J gene: TRBJ2-5
clone size: NA
V gene: TRBV5-4
CDR3 protein: CASSLSPLAEQETQYF
CDR3 DNA: TGTGCCAGCAGCTTATCACCGCTAGCGGAACAAGAGACCCAGTACTTC

D gene: TRBD2
J gene: TRBJ2-1
clone size: NA
V gene: TRBV29-1
CDR3 protein: CSVEGPGLAGNEQFF
CDR3 DNA: TGCAGCGTTGAAGGTCCGGGACTAGCGGGGAACGAGCAGTTCTTC